This is a list of T cell receptor beta chains from one sample in a study of T cells in Graves' hyperthyroidism and ophthalmopathy. Each CDR3 protein gets one entry after TCRdb re-called the multiplex PCR reads with MiXCR. Of 500,000 to 650,000 distinct CDR3 sequences detected, over 45% appear once; the ten largest clones hold around 47%. Sequencing input: peripheral blood or thyroid tissue (not recorded which). These receptor sequences come from an adult woman with Graves' disease, either hyperthyroidism or ophthalmopathy (not recorded which). Each CDR3 is given with its conserved first and last residue. Fields, in order: J gene, V gene, clone size, D gene, CDR3 DNA, CDR3 protein. A D gene is named only where the DNA matches it firmly. Only part of the rows carry a size: once, few, many, or a class if the clone is expanded.

j_call: TRBJ1-2; v_call: TRBV6-2/TRBV6-3; clone_size: -; d_call: TRBD1; cdr3_nt: TGTGCCAGCAACCGATTGGGGACAGGGAGCGGCTACACCTTC; cdr3_aa: CASNRLGTGSGYTF
j_call: TRBJ2-5; v_call: TRBV5-1; clone_size: -; d_call: TRBD1; cdr3_nt: TGCGCCAGCAGCTTAATCCCGGGACAGGGGCTAAACGGGGAGACCCAGTACTTC; cdr3_aa: CASSLIPGQGLNGETQYF
j_call: TRBJ2-2; v_call: TRBV20-1; clone_size: many; d_call: TRBD2; cdr3_nt: TGCAGTGCTACGGCTAGCGGGGCGAACACCGGGGAGCTGTTTTTT; cdr3_aa: CSATASGANTGELFF
j_call: TRBJ1-6; v_call: TRBV10-3; clone_size: few; d_call: -; cdr3_nt: TGTGCCATCAGTGAGGGGGGGAGACCAACGAGCTCCTATAATTCACCCCTCCACTTT; cdr3_aa: CAISEGGRPTSSYNSPLHF
j_call: TRBJ1-1; v_call: TRBV4-1; clone_size: -; d_call: -; cdr3_nt: TGCGCCAGCAGCCCCACCCGGGAACAGCAGAACACTGAAGCTTTCTTT; cdr3_aa: CASSPTREQQNTEAFF
j_call: TRBJ2-7; v_call: TRBV10-3; clone_size: -; d_call: -; cdr3_nt: TGTGCCATCAGTGAATCGGACCGCCGGCAGTACGAGCAGTACTTC; cdr3_aa: CAISESDRRQYEQYF
j_call: TRBJ2-5; v_call: TRBV24-1; clone_size: -; d_call: TRBD2; cdr3_nt: TGTGCCACCAGTTCGACTAGCTTGGAGACCCAGTACTTC; cdr3_aa: CATSSTSLETQYF
j_call: TRBJ2-7; v_call: TRBV7-9; clone_size: -; d_call: -; cdr3_nt: TGCGCCTGGAGCCCTATCGGGAGTAAGTACGAGCAGTACTTC; cdr3_aa: CAWSPIGSKYEQYF
j_call: TRBJ1-1; v_call: TRBV15; clone_size: few; d_call: -; cdr3_nt: TGTGCCACCAGCAGTTCACAGAACACTGAAGCTTTCTTT; cdr3_aa: CATSSSQNTEAFF
j_call: TRBJ1-6; v_call: TRBV27; clone_size: many; d_call: TRBD1; cdr3_nt: TGTGCCAGCAGGGCAGGGGGCCATTCACCCCTCCACTTT; cdr3_aa: CASRAGGHSPLHF
j_call: TRBJ1-1; v_call: TRBV6-1; clone_size: many; d_call: -; cdr3_nt: TGTGCCAGCAGGAACAGGATTCACACTGAAGCTTTCTTT; cdr3_aa: CASRNRIHTEAFF
j_call: TRBJ1-5; v_call: TRBV6-1; clone_size: many; d_call: -; cdr3_nt: TGTGCCAGCAGTGAACATCCTGGGGTAGGTCAGCCCCAGCATTTT; cdr3_aa: CASSEHPGVGQPQHF
j_call: TRBJ2-7; v_call: TRBV6-2/TRBV6-3; clone_size: many; d_call: -; cdr3_nt: TGTGCCAGCAGTAGGACTGGCCCCTACGAGCAGTACTTC; cdr3_aa: CASSRTGPYEQYF
j_call: TRBJ1-5; v_call: TRBV10-3; clone_size: -; d_call: TRBD1; cdr3_nt: TGTGCCATCATTGGACAGGGTGGTCAGCCCCAGCATTTT; cdr3_aa: CAIIGQGGQPQHF
j_call: TRBJ2-5; v_call: TRBV19; clone_size: few; d_call: TRBD2; cdr3_nt: TGTGCCAGTAGTACCATAGCGGGTACACAAGAGACCCAGTACTTC; cdr3_aa: CASSTIAGTQETQYF
j_call: TRBJ1-2; v_call: TRBV10-2; clone_size: -; d_call: -; cdr3_nt: TGCGCCAGCAGTGAGTCGATGACAGCTAACTATGGCTACACCTTC; cdr3_aa: CASSESMTANYGYTF
j_call: TRBJ2-7; v_call: TRBV3-1; clone_size: -; d_call: -; cdr3_nt: TGTGCCAGCAGCCAATCCTACTACGAGCAGTACTTC; cdr3_aa: CASSQSYYEQYF
j_call: TRBJ1-5; v_call: TRBV2; clone_size: -; d_call: -; cdr3_nt: TGTGCCAGTCGCCCCCCGGGGGGCTGGAGCAATCAGCCCCAGCATTTT; cdr3_aa: CASRPPGGWSNQPQHF
j_call: TRBJ2-3; v_call: TRBV6-1; clone_size: -; d_call: -; cdr3_nt: TGTGCCATCAGTCAAGCGGATACGCAGTATTTT; cdr3_aa: CAISQADTQYF
j_call: TRBJ1-2; v_call: TRBV11-3; clone_size: -; d_call: -; cdr3_nt: TGTGCCAGCAGCTTCCGGGACGGCTATGGCTACACCTTC; cdr3_aa: CASSFRDGYGYTF
j_call: TRBJ1-3; v_call: TRBV6-4; clone_size: many; d_call: -; cdr3_nt: TGTGCCAGCAGTGAAAGTTCGGGGCCCGGAAACACCATATATTTT; cdr3_aa: CASSESSGPGNTIYF
j_call: TRBJ2-7; v_call: TRBV2; clone_size: many; d_call: -; cdr3_nt: TGTGCCAGCCGCGCGGTGGCCTACGAGCAGTACTTC; cdr3_aa: CASRAVAYEQYF
j_call: TRBJ2-7; v_call: TRBV7-2; clone_size: many; d_call: TRBD2; cdr3_nt: TGTGCCAGCAGCTTAATCGGGAGGGAGGTGTCCGAGCAGTACTTC; cdr3_aa: CASSLIGREVSEQYF
j_call: TRBJ2-5; v_call: TRBV14; clone_size: -; d_call: -; cdr3_nt: TGTGCCAGCAGCCATTTGGGGGCGCGGCAGCAAGAGACCCAGTACTTC; cdr3_aa: CASSHLGARQQETQYF
j_call: TRBJ1-1; v_call: TRBV30; clone_size: -; d_call: -; cdr3_nt: TGTGCCTGGAACACAGGACTGGGGGACACTGAAGCTTTCTTT; cdr3_aa: CAWNTGLGDTEAFF
j_call: TRBJ2-7; v_call: TRBV5-1; clone_size: -; d_call: -; cdr3_nt: TGCGCCAGCAGCTTGGGGGACACGCTGGGCTACGAGCAGTACTTC; cdr3_aa: CASSLGDTLGYEQYF
j_call: TRBJ1-2; v_call: TRBV19; clone_size: once; d_call: -; cdr3_nt: TGTGCCAGTAGTATCTTGGGCAGGGGTGGCTATGGCTACACCTTC; cdr3_aa: CASSILGRGGYGYTF
j_call: TRBJ2-7; v_call: TRBV11-2; clone_size: many; d_call: -; cdr3_nt: TGTGCCAGCAGCTTCGCGATTACCTACGAGCAGTACTTC; cdr3_aa: CASSFAITYEQYF
j_call: TRBJ1-2; v_call: TRBV13; clone_size: few; d_call: -; cdr3_nt: TGTGCCAGCACCACTTTCAGCATCCTGAACTATGGCTACACCTTC; cdr3_aa: CASTTFSILNYGYTF
j_call: TRBJ2-2; v_call: TRBV4-2; clone_size: few; d_call: -; cdr3_nt: TGTGCCAGCAGCAATGACGTCGGGACCGGGGAGCTGTTTTTT; cdr3_aa: CASSNDVGTGELFF
j_call: TRBJ1-5; v_call: TRBV2; clone_size: few; d_call: -; cdr3_nt: TGTGCCAGCTTGGGTGGTTCAGCTAATCAGCCCCAGCATTTT; cdr3_aa: CASLGGSANQPQHF
j_call: TRBJ2-5; v_call: TRBV25-1; clone_size: -; d_call: -; cdr3_nt: TGTGCCAGCTTGGGGACCCAGTACTTC; cdr3_aa: CASLGTQYF
j_call: TRBJ2-2; v_call: TRBV5-1; clone_size: few; d_call: -; cdr3_nt: TGCGCCAGCTCGATGACTGTTCCGGACACCGGGGAGCTGTTTTTT; cdr3_aa: CASSMTVPDTGELFF
j_call: TRBJ2-7; v_call: TRBV5-1; clone_size: many; d_call: TRBD1; cdr3_nt: TGCGCCAGCAGCAAGGGACAGGTGCGAGACGAGCAGTACTTC; cdr3_aa: CASSKGQVRDEQYF
j_call: TRBJ1-2; v_call: TRBV20-1; clone_size: -; d_call: TRBD1; cdr3_nt: TGCAGTGCTAGAGATCTAGCGGGACAGGGAGCGAGTGGCTACACCTTC; cdr3_aa: CSARDLAGQGASGYTF
j_call: TRBJ1-5; v_call: TRBV9; clone_size: -; d_call: TRBD1; cdr3_nt: TGTGCCAGCAGGAAGGACAGGGGGGCCTGGCATAGCAATCAGCCCCAGCATTTT; cdr3_aa: CASRKDRGAWHSNQPQHF
j_call: TRBJ2-7; v_call: TRBV20-1; clone_size: -; d_call: -; cdr3_nt: TGCAGTGCTGTGATCCTTAGGGAGCAGTACTTC; cdr3_aa: CSAVILREQYF
j_call: TRBJ2-7; v_call: TRBV5-1; clone_size: -; d_call: -; cdr3_nt: TGCGCCAGCAATTCGGGGTTTGACGACGAGCAGTACTTC; cdr3_aa: CASNSGFDDEQYF
j_call: TRBJ2-7; v_call: TRBV4-1; clone_size: few; d_call: TRBD2; cdr3_nt: TGCGCCAGCAGCTTTAGCGGGAGGGCCACCTACGAGCAGTACTTC; cdr3_aa: CASSFSGRATYEQYF
j_call: TRBJ2-7; v_call: TRBV7-2; clone_size: many; d_call: -; cdr3_nt: TGTGCCAGCAGCTTATTCCCTTACGAGCAGTACTTC; cdr3_aa: CASSLFPYEQYF
j_call: TRBJ2-6; v_call: TRBV4-1; clone_size: -; d_call: -; cdr3_nt: TGCGCCAGCGGTCAGGTGGGCGGAGCTGGGGCCAACGTCCTGACTTTC; cdr3_aa: CASGQVGGAGANVLTF
j_call: TRBJ2-5; v_call: TRBV12-3/TRBV12-4; clone_size: many; d_call: -; cdr3_nt: TGTGCCAGCAGTTTTGGCTTTTTAGAGACCCAGTACTTC; cdr3_aa: CASSFGFLETQYF